This is a list of T cell receptor beta chains from one sample in a study of OX40 agonist ivuxolimab in advanced cancers. Produced via immunoSEQ multiplex PCR; TCRdb's table is partial and in-frame only. The sample contains fewer than 100,000 clones, about nine tenths of which appear only once. The starting material was CD4+ or CD8+ T cells sorted from blood, obtained in a trial of the OX40 agonist ivuxolimab. The receptors here all came from an adult with an advanced solid tumor such as melanoma, head and neck, liver or kidney cancer. The CDR3 runs from the conserved cysteine through the conserved F or W. D genes are given only for firm matches. Size tells how often a clone was seen (once, few, many) or the class of an expanded clone, and some rows leave it out.

cdr3_length: 14; v_call: TRBV4-2; j_call: TRBJ1-3; clone_size: .; d_call: .; cdr3_nt: TGTGCCAGCAGAACCGACACATCTGGAAACACCATATATTTT; cdr3_aa: CASRTDTSGNTIYF
cdr3_length: 15; v_call: TRBV9; j_call: TRBJ2-1; clone_size: .; d_call: .; cdr3_nt: TGTGCCAGCAGCGTAGGTCCGGGTGGGGACAATGAGCAGTTCTTC; cdr3_aa: CASSVGPGGDNEQFF
cdr3_length: 13; v_call: TRBV6-1; j_call: TRBJ1-2; clone_size: few; d_call: TRBD1; cdr3_nt: TGTGCCAGCAGGTTCCGGGACAGAGGAGGCTACACCTTC; cdr3_aa: CASRFRDRGGYTF
cdr3_length: 15; v_call: TRBV5-1; j_call: TRBJ2-3; clone_size: .; d_call: TRBD2; cdr3_nt: TGCGCCACCTCCCCCAGGAGCGGGGGGACAGATACGCAGTATTTT; cdr3_aa: CATSPRSGGTDTQYF
cdr3_length: 13; v_call: TRBV7-6; j_call: TRBJ1-4; clone_size: .; d_call: .; cdr3_nt: TGTGCCAGCAGCTTAACCTCAAATGAAAAACTGTTTTTT; cdr3_aa: CASSLTSNEKLFF
cdr3_length: 15; v_call: TRBV6-5; j_call: TRBJ2-3; clone_size: .; d_call: TRBD1; cdr3_nt: TGTGCCAGCAGTTATAGGGGACAGGTCACAGATACGCAGTATTTT; cdr3_aa: CASSYRGQVTDTQYF
cdr3_length: 14; v_call: TRBV14; j_call: TRBJ2-2; clone_size: .; d_call: .; cdr3_nt: TGTGCCAGCAGCCGCCTACTAGACACCGGGGAGCTGTTTTTT; cdr3_aa: CASSRLLDTGELFF
cdr3_length: 14; v_call: TRBV6-1; j_call: TRBJ1-6; clone_size: .; d_call: TRBD1; cdr3_nt: TGTGCCAGCACTAGGACAGGGCAGAATTCACCCCTCCACTTT; cdr3_aa: CASTRTGQNSPLHF
cdr3_length: 16; v_call: TRBV19; j_call: TRBJ2-3; clone_size: .; d_call: TRBD2; cdr3_nt: TGTGCCAGTAGTATAGAGTCGCGGGGGGGCCAAGATACGCAGTATTTT; cdr3_aa: CASSIESRGGQDTQYF
cdr3_length: 16; v_call: TRBV19; j_call: TRBJ2-2; clone_size: .; d_call: TRBD1; cdr3_nt: TGTGCCAGTAGTATAGTTACAGGGGGCAACACCGGGGAGCTGTTTTTT; cdr3_aa: CASSIVTGGNTGELFF
cdr3_length: 16; v_call: TRBV19; j_call: TRBJ1-5; clone_size: .; d_call: TRBD1; cdr3_nt: TGTGCCAGTACCTCGTTAGGGGGCGGGAGCAATCAGCCCCAGCATTTT; cdr3_aa: CASTSLGGGSNQPQHF
cdr3_length: 16; v_call: TRBV27; j_call: TRBJ2-1; clone_size: .; d_call: TRBD1; cdr3_nt: TGTGCCAGCAGTTTATTCGGGACAGGGGTAGGCAATGAGCAGTTCTTC; cdr3_aa: CASSLFGTGVGNEQFF
cdr3_length: 14; v_call: TRBV19; j_call: TRBJ1-3; clone_size: .; d_call: .; cdr3_nt: TGTGCCAGTAGTATCCGGGATTCTGGAAACACCATATATTTT; cdr3_aa: CASSIRDSGNTIYF
cdr3_length: 15; v_call: TRBV9; j_call: TRBJ2-5; clone_size: .; d_call: .; cdr3_nt: TGTGCCAGCAGCACCCTAAATTGGGACCAAGAGACCCAGTACTTC; cdr3_aa: CASSTLNWDQETQYF
cdr3_length: 14; v_call: TRBV27; j_call: TRBJ1-2; clone_size: .; d_call: TRBD1; cdr3_nt: TGTGCCAGCGGAATACGACAGGGAAACTATGGCTACACCTTC; cdr3_aa: CASGIRQGNYGYTF
cdr3_length: 13; v_call: TRBV28; j_call: TRBJ2-3; clone_size: once; d_call: TRBD2; cdr3_nt: TGTGCCAGCAGGAGCGGGGGGATTGATACGCAGTATTTT; cdr3_aa: CASRSGGIDTQYF
cdr3_length: 13; v_call: TRBV29-1; j_call: TRBJ2-7; clone_size: .; d_call: .; cdr3_nt: TGCAGCGTTTCCATCAGGGTTATGGACGAGCAGTACTTC; cdr3_aa: CSVSIRVMDEQYF
cdr3_length: 13; v_call: TRBV11-2; j_call: TRBJ2-7; clone_size: .; d_call: TRBD1; cdr3_nt: TGTGCCAGCAGCTTGGACAGGGGCATCGAGCAGTACTTC; cdr3_aa: CASSLDRGIEQYF
cdr3_length: 16; v_call: TRBV5-5; j_call: TRBJ2-5; clone_size: .; d_call: TRBD2; cdr3_nt: TGTGCCAGCAGCTTGTCCTCAGCGGGAGTCCGGGAGACCCAGTACTTC; cdr3_aa: CASSLSSAGVRETQYF
cdr3_length: 16; v_call: TRBV28; j_call: TRBJ2-7; clone_size: .; d_call: .; cdr3_nt: TGTGCCAGCAGTTTGAGTGGAAAGGGGCGACCCTACGAGCAGTACTTC; cdr3_aa: CASSLSGKGRPYEQYF
cdr3_length: 13; v_call: TRBV6-5; j_call: TRBJ1-2; clone_size: .; d_call: .; cdr3_nt: TGTGCCAGCGGGCGGTTAGCTAACTATGGCTACACCTTC; cdr3_aa: CASGRLANYGYTF
cdr3_length: 14; v_call: TRBV30; j_call: TRBJ1-2; clone_size: .; d_call: TRBD1; cdr3_nt: TGTGCCTGGAGTGTAGGGGGACAGGGGAATGCCTACACCTTC; cdr3_aa: CAWSVGGQGNAYTF
cdr3_length: 13; v_call: TRBV30; j_call: TRBJ1-6; clone_size: .; d_call: .; cdr3_nt: TGTGCCTGGAATGGAGGTTATAATTCACCCCTCCACTTT; cdr3_aa: CAWNGGYNSPLHF
cdr3_length: 16; v_call: TRBV28; j_call: TRBJ2-5; clone_size: .; d_call: TRBD2; cdr3_nt: TGTGCCAGCAGTTTCGGGGGACTAGAAGGTTGGGAGACCCAGTACTTC; cdr3_aa: CASSFGGLEGWETQYF
cdr3_length: 15; v_call: TRBV9; j_call: TRBJ2-3; clone_size: .; d_call: TRBD2; cdr3_nt: TGTGCCAGCAAACCTAGCGGGAGGAACACAGATACGCAGTATTTT; cdr3_aa: CASKPSGRNTDTQYF
cdr3_length: 15; v_call: TRBV7-9; j_call: TRBJ2-2; clone_size: few; d_call: TRBD1; cdr3_nt: TGTGCCAGCAGACCTGGACAGGGCTTCACCGGGGAGCTGTTTTTT; cdr3_aa: CASRPGQGFTGELFF
cdr3_length: 12; v_call: TRBV19; j_call: TRBJ1-2; clone_size: .; d_call: .; cdr3_nt: TGTGCCAGTAGTATGAGGAACTATGGCTACACCTTC; cdr3_aa: CASSMRNYGYTF
cdr3_length: 11; v_call: TRBV20-1; j_call: TRBJ2-3; clone_size: once; d_call: .; cdr3_nt: TGCAGTGCTGAATTCTCAGATACGCAGTATTTT; cdr3_aa: CSAEFSDTQYF
cdr3_length: 13; v_call: TRBV7-2; j_call: TRBJ1-1; clone_size: .; d_call: TRBD1; cdr3_nt: TGTGCCAGCAGCTTGAGGGGACAGGCTGAAGCTTTCTTT; cdr3_aa: CASSLRGQAEAFF
cdr3_length: 15; v_call: TRBV5-6; j_call: TRBJ1-3; clone_size: .; d_call: .; cdr3_nt: TGTGCCAGCTGCCGGAGCCTCAACCTTGGAAACACCATATATTTT; cdr3_aa: CASCRSLNLGNTIYF
cdr3_length: 13; v_call: TRBV19; j_call: TRBJ2-5; clone_size: .; d_call: .; cdr3_nt: TGTGCCAGTAGAACCGGACAGCAAGAGACCCAGTACTTC; cdr3_aa: CASRTGQQETQYF
cdr3_length: 14; v_call: TRBV7-6; j_call: TRBJ1-4; clone_size: .; d_call: TRBD1; cdr3_nt: TGTGCCAGCAGCCATCTGACAGGGGTTGAAAAACTGTTTTTT; cdr3_aa: CASSHLTGVEKLFF
cdr3_length: 13; v_call: TRBV11-2; j_call: TRBJ2-5; clone_size: .; d_call: .; cdr3_nt: TGCGCCAGCAGCCTACAGGGAGGGGAGACCCAGTACTTC; cdr3_aa: CASSLQGGETQYF
cdr3_length: 15; v_call: TRBV2; j_call: TRBJ2-3; clone_size: .; d_call: TRBD2; cdr3_nt: TGTGCCAGCAATACTGCGGGAGGGCCCCGGAATACGCAGTATTTT; cdr3_aa: CASNTAGGPRNTQYF